This TCR beta chain appears in the sequencing data of a study of tumor-infiltrating lymphocytes in oesophageal squamous cell carcinoma. This clonotype was seen at least ten times. TCRdb re-derived calls from the PCR reads in MiXCR, one entry per CDR3 protein. The sample lists roughly 20,000 distinct CDR3 sequences; about 43% were seen once. The CDR3 consists of 13 residues. Germline loops: CDR1 LNHDA, CDR2 SQIVND (reference sequence). V lost 4 bases and J 3 bases, leaving 9 bases between the germline ends. The sequence was collected from a male donor with esophageal squamous cell carcinoma. The chain employs TRBV19 and TRBJ1-1; D is possibly TRBD1 (5 bases). The sample taken for sequencing was normal esophageal tissue next to the tumor. The DNA of the CDR3 is TGTGCCAGTAGTAGGGGGTTCTACACTGAAGCTTTCTTT. Translating gives CASSRGFYTEAFF.